Each of the 5 T cell receptor beta chains below was sequenced from the same sample in a study of early T cells in non-severe SARS-CoV-2 infection. TCRdb redid the calling of the 5' RACE reads with MiXCR, one entry per CDR3 protein. The sample lists about 52,000 distinct CDR3 sequences, less than 9.5% occurring once. The sequenced material came from whole blood. The receptors derive from an adult who was a healthcare worker with PCR-confirmed SARS-CoV-2 infection or an uninfected control (not recorded which).

The V gene is TRBV5-6, the J gene TRBJ1-1; the D is unclear. CDR1 and CDR2 from the germline V gene are SGHDT and YYEEEE. CDR3 length: 14 amino acids. The ends were cut back, 2 bases at V and 1 base at J, with 9 bases in the middle. DNA of the CDR3: TGTGCCAGCAGCTTTGAGACGGAGAACACTGAAGCTTTCTTT. Translating it yields CASSFETENTEAFF.

This chain joins TRBV2 and TRBJ2-3, with D tentatively TRBD2 (6 bases). The CDR3 length is 12 residues. From germline, CDR1 is SNHLY and CDR2 FYNNEI. V was cut by 6 bases and J by 10 bases, with 14 bases left in between. The CDR3 is CASRERGDPQYF. The CDR3 DNA sequence: TGTGCCAGCAGGGAACGCGGGGACCCGCAGTATTTT.

This sequence joins TRBV4-1 and TRBJ2-7; the D gene is possibly TRBD1 (6 bases). CDR3 length equals 12 residues. V gave up 2 bases and J gave up 6 bases, with 8 bases separating them. Germline V gene sequence: CDR1 MGHRA, CDR2 YSYEKL. The CDR3 sequence is CASSQTTGEQYF. CDR3 DNA: TGCGCCAGCAGCCAAACGACAGGCGAGCAGTACTTC.

This clonotype was found a few times. The rearrangement joins TRBV6-5 to TRBJ1-2; 8 nucleotides line up with TRBD1. The CDR3 has 16 amino acids. The V gene end was trimmed by 2 bases and the J gene end by 6 bases; junction bases not matched to a gene: 11. Per germline, CDR1 MNHEY and CDR2 SVGAGI. Here the CDR3 DNA reads TGTGCCAGCAGTTACGGACAGGGAGGCTCTAAGGATGGCTACACCTTC. This codes for CASSYGQGGSKDGYTF.

The table lists this clonotype with a few counts. The rearrangement joins TRBV18 to TRBJ2-7; D possibly corresponds to TRBD2 (7 bases). The V end was cut by 3 bases, the J end by 4 bases, with 13 bases between. The CDR3 length is 14 residues. The germline gives CDR1 KGHSH, CDR2 LQKENI. In DNA form, the CDR3 reads TGTGCCAGCTCACCCCAGGGGAGGGGATACGAGCAGTACTTC. Translating it yields CASSPQGRGYEQYF.